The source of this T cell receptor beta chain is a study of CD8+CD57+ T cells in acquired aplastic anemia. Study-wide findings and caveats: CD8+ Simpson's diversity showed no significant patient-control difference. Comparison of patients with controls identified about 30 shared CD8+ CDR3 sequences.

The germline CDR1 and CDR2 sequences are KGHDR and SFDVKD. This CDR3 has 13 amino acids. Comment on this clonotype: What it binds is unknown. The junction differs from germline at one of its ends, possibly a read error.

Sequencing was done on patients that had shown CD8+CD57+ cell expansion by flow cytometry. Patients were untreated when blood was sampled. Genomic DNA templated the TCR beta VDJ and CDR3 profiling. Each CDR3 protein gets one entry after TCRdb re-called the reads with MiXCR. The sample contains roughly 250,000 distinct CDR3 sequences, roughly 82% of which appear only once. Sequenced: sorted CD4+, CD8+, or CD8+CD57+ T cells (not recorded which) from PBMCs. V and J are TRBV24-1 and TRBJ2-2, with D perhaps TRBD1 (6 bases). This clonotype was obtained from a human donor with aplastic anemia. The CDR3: CATIDRNTGELFF. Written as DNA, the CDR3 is TGTGCCACCATTGACAGGAACACAGGGGAGCTGTTTTTT.